This T cell receptor (beta chain) was captured in a study of T-cell memory formation after mild COVID-19. This clonotype was seen only once. What it binds is unknown. It was 5'RACE with constant-segment primers that produced the TCR alpha and TCR beta cDNA libraries, which carried sample barcodes and UMIs. One entry per CDR3 protein results from TCRdb running MiXCR on the 5' RACE reads. The top ten hold around 13% of the sample, which has about 470,000 distinct CDR3 sequences, about 23% seen once. Study conclusions and caveats: A second wave expanding day 15 to 37 was CD4+-biased; contracting clones were balanced. Memory sampled before infection contained some responding clones, suggesting cross-reactive memory joined. CD4+ contracting clones lay mainly in CM and EM, CD8+ ones in EMRA.

This TCR derives from an adult woman who had mild COVID-19 (a few samples of this study predate the infection). Cell type and time point are not known. Sequenced input: PBMCs or a T cell subset sorted from them (not recorded which).

CDR3 sequence reads: CATSRESSYEQYF. CDR3 DNA: TGTGCCACCAGCAGAGAGTCGAGCTACGAGCAGTACTTC. The chain recombines TRBV15 with TRBJ2-7, with D uncertain. Trimming stripped 0 bases from V and 3 bases from J, with 6 bases between. This CDR3 spans 13 amino acids. Germline CDR1 and CDR2: LNHNV and YYDKDF (reference sequence).